Presented here are 16 T cell receptor beta chains from one specimen sequenced in a study of OX40 agonist ivuxolimab in advanced cancers. Libraries were prepared by immunoSEQ multiplex PCR; TCRdb keeps only in-frame clonotypes and omits some of them. The sample carries tens of thousands of clones, roughly 91% recorded once. The sample here was CD4+ or CD8+ T cells sorted from blood, taken in a trial of the OX40 agonist ivuxolimab. These receptors originate from an adult with an advanced solid tumor such as melanoma, head and neck, liver or kidney cancer.

The chain combines TRBV30 with TRBJ1-6; TRBD1 might be the D (5 bases). The CDR3 covers 14 residues. Trimming cost V 3 bases and J 4 bases, with 10 bases left between them. Germline V gene data show CDR1 as GTSNPN and CDR2 as SVGIG (reference sequence). The CDR3, as DNA: TGTGCCTGGAGAGGGGAGACATATAATTCACCCCTCCACTTT. It is translated as CAWRGETYNSPLHF.

This sequence joins TRBV19 and TRBJ2-3; D remains ambiguous. Germline assignment: CDR1 LNHDA and CDR2 SQIVND (reference sequence). Trimming cost V 3 bases and J 4 bases, with 8 bases left between them. CDR3 size: 13 residues. CDR3 bases: TGTGCCAGTAGTATCGGTTTGTCAGATACGCAGTATTTT. This translates into CASSIGLSDTQYF.

This chain connects TRBV7-8 to TRBJ2-2, with 9 positions matching TRBD2. The CDR3 consists of 15 residues. Germline CDR1 SGHVS, CDR2 FQNEAQ. J lost 6 bases, V lost 4 bases, and 6 bases had no gene match. This CDR3 is CASSSPGLAPGELFF. The CDR3 coding sequence is TGTGCCAGCAGCTCGCCGGGACTAGCACCCGGGGAGCTGTTTTTT.

The chain uses TRBV4-1 and TRBJ1-5, with 9 positions matching TRBD1. The V and J ends lost 3 bases and 8 bases, in that order; junction bases with no gene match: 8. The CDR3 has 15 amino acids. CDR1 and CDR2 (germline): MGHRA, YSYEKL. The CDR3 loop reads CASSQAQGASEPQHF. CDR3 in DNA: TGCGCCAGCAGCCAGGCACAGGGGGCCTCGGAGCCCCAGCATTTT.

This rearrangement joins TRBV6-1 to TRBJ2-7, with D perhaps matching TRBD1 or TRBD2 (6 bases each). V was cut by 4 bases and J by 2 bases, with 12 bases left in between. Germline V gene sequence: CDR1 MNHNS, CDR2 SASEGT. The CDR3 covers 14 residues. CDR3 DNA: TGTGCCAGCAGTGCCGGGGGCGGTACCTACGAGCAGTACTTC. Protein: CASSAGGGTYEQYF.

This sequence joins TRBV27 and TRBJ2-5, with 10 positions matching TRBD2. The CDR3 is 14 amino acids. Germline V lookup: CDR1 MNHEY, CDR2 SMNVEV (reference sequence). Germline trimming cut 6 bases from V and 9 bases from J; bases unmatched to any gene: 10. The CDR3 nucleotides are TGTGCCAGCAGCAGAGCGGGGGGGGGTAGGTCCCAGTACTTC. This sequence encodes CASSRAGGGRSQYF.

V usage is TRBV30 and J usage is TRBJ1-6; the D is unclear. CDR3 length equals 13 residues. CDR1 and CDR2 (germline): GTSNPN, SVGIG (reference sequence). The V end lost 1 base, the J end lost 8 bases, and 9 bases lay between the germline ends. CDR3 sequence reads: CAWSAIVDSPLHF. The CDR3 DNA reads TGTGCCTGGAGTGCTATAGTGGATTCACCCCTCCACTTT.

The V and J genes are TRBV18 and TRBJ2-1; the match to TRBD1 covers 9 bases. V gave up 1 base and J gave up 4 bases; unmatched junction bases: 8. Germline V gives CDR1 KGHSH, CDR2 LQKENI. The length of the CDR3 is 17 residues. CDR3 in amino acids: CASSPLPGTGNYNEQFF. The CDR3 bases are TGTGCCAGCTCACCACTCCCCGGGACAGGGAATTACAATGAGCAGTTCTTC.

V usage is TRBV5-4 and J usage is TRBJ2-5; 8 nucleotides agree with TRBD1. J was trimmed by 5 bases and V by 0 bases; bases with no gene match: 9. The CDR3 sequence is 16 residues long. Germline lookup yields CDR1 SGHNT and CDR2 YYREEE (reference sequence). DNA of the CDR3: TGTGCCAGCAGCTTGGTTGGACAGGGCCCTCTTGAGACCCAGTACTTC. Translating it yields CASSLVGQGPLETQYF.

The rearrangement uses TRBV18 and TRBJ1-4, with a possible D match to TRBD1 (6 bases). The CDR3 covers 16 residues. The germline gives CDR1 KGHSH, CDR2 LQKENI. The V end lost 0 bases, the J end lost 8 bases, and 16 bases lay between the germline ends. Here the CDR3 reads CASSPPLGGLKEKLFF. CDR3 DNA: TGTGCCAGCTCACCACCCTTGGGGGGGCTTAAGGAAAAACTGTTTTTT.

The V and J genes are TRBV7-2 and TRBJ2-7; no firm D call. Looked up from germline, CDR1 is SGHTA and CDR2 is FQGNSA. V gave up 1 base and J gave up 0 bases, with 10 bases separating them. This CDR3 spans 15 amino acids. The CDR3 nucleotides are TGTGCCAGCAGCTTAGATCCAGCGTCCTCCTACGAGCAGTACTTC. Its translation: CASSLDPASSYEQYF.

The chain combines TRBV15 with TRBJ2-1; D is ambiguous. Germline CDR1 LNHNV, CDR2 YYDKDF (reference sequence). This CDR3 contains 14 residues. Trimming took 3 bases from V and 0 from J, leaving 6 bases between them. The CDR3 sequence: CATSSRDSYNEQFF. For the CDR3, the DNA is TGTGCCACCAGCAGTAGGGACTCCTACAATGAGCAGTTCTTC.

The CDR3 DNA reads as TGTGCCAGCAGTGAAAGGGCCCTCTACTCACCCCTCCACTTT. Amino acids: CASSERALYSPLHF. The chain has TRBV6-1 and TRBJ1-6; unclear D gene. Germline V gene sequence: CDR1 MNHNS, CDR2 SASEGT. This CDR3 is built from 14 residues. Between the trimmed V and J ends, which lost 2 bases and 10 bases, there was a span of 12 bases.

The genes are TRBV18 and TRBJ2-5, with a tentative D call TRBD1 (6 bases). Trimming pared 4 bases from V and 0 bases from J, leaving 9 bases between. This CDR3 comprises 14 residues. Germline V gene sequence: CDR1 KGHSH, CDR2 LQKENI. The CDR3 loop reads CASSLGQYQETQYF. CDR3 bases: TGTGCCAGCTCACTGGGACAATACCAAGAGACCCAGTACTTC.

The chain carries TRBV6-6 and TRBJ1-3; D uncertain. The CDR3 runs 12 residues. V was cut by 10 bases and J by 2 bases, with 9 bases left in between. Germline V gene data show CDR1 as MNHNY and CDR2 as SVGAGI (reference sequence). CDR3 sequence: CATMVPGNTIYF. The DNA of the CDR3 is TGTGCCACAATGGTTCCTGGAAACACCATATATTTT.

The gene calls are TRBV5-1 and TRBJ2-3; 10 bases line up with TRBD2. CDR3 length equals 16 residues. From germline, CDR1 is SGHRS and CDR2 YFSETQ. After removal of 5 bases from V and 4 bases from J, the junction contained 10 bases not matched to a gene. The DNA for the CDR3 is TGCGCCAGCAGGCCTCCGGAGCGGGGGGGCGCAGATACGCAGTATTTT. Translation: CASRPPERGGADTQYF.